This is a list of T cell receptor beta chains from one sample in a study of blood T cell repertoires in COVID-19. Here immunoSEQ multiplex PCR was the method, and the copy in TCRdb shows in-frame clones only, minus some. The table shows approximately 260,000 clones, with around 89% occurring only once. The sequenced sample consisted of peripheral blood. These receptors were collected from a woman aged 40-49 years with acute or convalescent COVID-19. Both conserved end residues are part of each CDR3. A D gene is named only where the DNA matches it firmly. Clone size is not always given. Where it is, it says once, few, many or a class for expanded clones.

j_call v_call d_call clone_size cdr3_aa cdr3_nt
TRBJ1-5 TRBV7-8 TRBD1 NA CASSPGYRGSNQPQHF TGTGCCAGCAGCCCCGGTTACAGGGGTAGCAATCAGCCCCAGCATTTT
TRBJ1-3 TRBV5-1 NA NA CASSRYASSGNTIYF TGCGCCAGCAGCCGCTATGCAAGCTCTGGAAACACCATATATTTT
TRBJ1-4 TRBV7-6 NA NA CASSLRLDGEKLFF TGTGCCAGCAGCTTAAGACTGGATGGGGAAAAACTGTTTTTT
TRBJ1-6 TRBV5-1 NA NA CASSLGSWVQGSSYNSPLHF TGCGCCAGCAGCTTGGGGTCGTGGGTCCAGGGGAGCTCCTATAATTCACCCCTCCACTTT
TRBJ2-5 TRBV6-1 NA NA CASSEYGETQYF TGTGCCAGCAGTGAGTACGGAGAGACCCAGTACTTC
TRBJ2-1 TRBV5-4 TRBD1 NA CASSVDRGSYNEQFF TGTGCCAGCAGCGTCGACAGGGGTTCCTACAATGAGCAGTTCTTC
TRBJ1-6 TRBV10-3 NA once CAIGPGGLYNSPLHF TGTGCCATCGGGCCAGGTGGATTGTATAATTCACCCCTCCACTTT
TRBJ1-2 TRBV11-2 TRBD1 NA CASGEGQGMSGYTF TGTGCCAGCGGTGAGGGACAGGGAATGAGTGGCTACACCTTC
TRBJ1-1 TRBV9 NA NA CASSVDSRPNTEAFF TGTGCCAGCAGCGTAGACTCGCGGCCCAACACTGAAGCTTTCTTT
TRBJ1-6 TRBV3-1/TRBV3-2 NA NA CASSQELEVHNSPLHF TGTGCCAGCAGCCAAGAATTGGAGGTCCATAATTCACCCCTCCACTTT
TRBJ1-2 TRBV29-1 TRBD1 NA CSVEDRTGGAYGYTF TGCAGCGTTGAAGATCGGACAGGGGGCGCATATGGCTACACCTTC
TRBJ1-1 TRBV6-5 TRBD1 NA CASSYGSGGMNTEAFF TGTGCCAGCAGTTATGGGTCAGGGGGAATGAACACTGAAGCTTTCTTT
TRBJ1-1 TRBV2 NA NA CASSDMAPMNTEAFF TGTGCCAGCAGTGACATGGCTCCGATGAACACTGAAGCTTTCTTT
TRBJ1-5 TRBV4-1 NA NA CASSQVQTGQNQPQHF TGCGCCAGCAGCCAAGTTCAGACAGGCCAAAATCAGCCCCAGCATTTT
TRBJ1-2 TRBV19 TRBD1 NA CASKWTGAERGYTF TGTGCCAGTAAATGGACAGGGGCGGAACGGGGCTACACCTTC
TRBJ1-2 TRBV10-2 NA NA CASSESTGYGYTF TGCGCCAGCAGTGAGTCTACGGGCTATGGCTACACCTTC
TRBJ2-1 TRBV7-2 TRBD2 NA CASSRTSGGYNEQFF TGTGCCAGCAGCAGGACTAGCGGGGGATACAATGAGCAGTTCTTC
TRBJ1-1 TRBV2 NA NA CASSSYTEAFF TGTGCCAGCAGCTCCTACACTGAAGCTTTCTTT
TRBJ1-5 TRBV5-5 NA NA CASSWTLGNQPQHF TGTGCCAGCAGCTGGACTTTAGGCAATCAGCCCCAGCATTTT
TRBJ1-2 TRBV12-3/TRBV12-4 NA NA CASSFSETDGYTF TGTGCCAGCAGTTTTTCGGAGACGGATGGCTACACCTTC
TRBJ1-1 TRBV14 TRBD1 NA CASSQVRETGVNTEAFF TGTGCCAGCAGCCAAGTTCGAGAGACAGGGGTGAACACTGAAGCTTTCTTT
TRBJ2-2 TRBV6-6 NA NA CASSSRGQSGGELFF TGTGCCAGCAGCTCTCGCGGACAGAGTGGCGGGGAGCTGTTTTTT
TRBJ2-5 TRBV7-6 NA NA CASSFGRYQETQYF TGTGCCAGCAGCTTCGGTCGGTACCAAGAGACCCAGTACTTC
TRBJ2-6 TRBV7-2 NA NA CASSLEPGPGANVLTF TGTGCCAGCAGCTTAGAACCAGGGCCCGGGGCCAACGTCCTGACTTTC
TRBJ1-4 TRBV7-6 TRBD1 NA CASSLGTGVREKLFF TGTGCCAGCAGCTTAGGGACAGGGGTTAGGGAAAAACTGTTTTTT
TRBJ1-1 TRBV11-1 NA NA CASSFYELNTEAFF TGTGCCAGCAGCTTCTATGAACTGAACACTGAAGCTTTCTTT
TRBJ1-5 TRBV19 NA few CASSPGPSNQPQHF TGTGCCAGTAGTCCAGGGCCGAGCAATCAGCCCCAGCATTTT
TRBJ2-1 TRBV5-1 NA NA CASTSGSSYNEQFF TGCGCCAGCACTTCAGGGTCCTCCTACAATGAGCAGTTCTTC
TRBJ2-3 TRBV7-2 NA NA CASSIQRGLGTDTQYF TGTGCCAGCAGCATTCAACGCGGGCTCGGCACAGATACGCAGTATTTT
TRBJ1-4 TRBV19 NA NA CASGARRDEKLFF TGTGCCAGTGGGGCCCGTCGGGATGAAAAACTGTTTTTT
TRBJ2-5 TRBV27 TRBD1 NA CASRGTEETQYF TGTGCCAGCAGGGGGACAGAAGAGACCCAGTACTTC
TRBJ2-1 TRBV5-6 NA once CASSFSGNEQFF TGTGCCAGCAGCTTTAGCGGAAATGAGCAGTTCTTC
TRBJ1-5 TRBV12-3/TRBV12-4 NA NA CASPPWRGQPQHF TGTGCCAGCCCTCCTTGGAGGGGCCAGCCCCAGCATTTT
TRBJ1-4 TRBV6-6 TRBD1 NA CASIAGTGGVGEKLFF TGTGCCAGCATCGCGGGGACAGGGGGCGTTGGGGAAAAACTGTTTTTT
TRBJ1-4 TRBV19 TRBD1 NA CASSNVDRGREKLFF TGTGCCAGTAGTAACGTCGACAGGGGGCGCGAAAAACTGTTTTTT
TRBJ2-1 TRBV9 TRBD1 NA CASSALMTGGLYEQFF TGTGCCAGCAGCGCCCTAATGACAGGGGGCCTGTATGAGCAGTTCTTC
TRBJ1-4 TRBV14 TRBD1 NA CASSPGTGYEKLFF TGTGCCAGCAGCCCCGGGACAGGGTACGAAAAACTGTTTTTT
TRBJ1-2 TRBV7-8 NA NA CASSLDSGQNYGYTF TGTGCCAGCAGCTTAGATAGTGGACAGAACTATGGCTACACCTTC
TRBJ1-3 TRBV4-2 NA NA CASSQEADEYIGASSRRNTIYF TGTGCCAGCAGCCAAGAAGCCGACGAGTATATAGGGGCCTCATCCCGTAGAAACACCATATATTTT
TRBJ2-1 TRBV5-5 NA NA CASSSFNEQFF TGTGCCAGCAGCTCCTTCAATGAGCAGTTCTTC
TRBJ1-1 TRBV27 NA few CASSSVRTEAFF TGTGCCAGCAGTTCAGTGCGGACTGAAGCTTTCTTT
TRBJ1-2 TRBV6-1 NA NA CASSEQQGSFSGYTF TGTGCCAGCAGTGAACAGCAGGGCTCATTTTCGGGCTACACCTTC
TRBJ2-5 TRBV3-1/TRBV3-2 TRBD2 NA CASSLGVAGGETQYF TGTGCCAGCAGCCTAGGGGTAGCGGGGGGGGAGACCCAGTACTTC
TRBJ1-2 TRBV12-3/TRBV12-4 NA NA CASSKPQARGYTF TGTGCCAGCAGTAAGCCCCAAGCGAGGGGCTACACCTTC
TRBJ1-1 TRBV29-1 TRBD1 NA CSVQTGRDTEAFF TGCAGCGTCCAGACAGGGAGAGACACTGAAGCTTTCTTT
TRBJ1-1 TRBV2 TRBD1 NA CASSWTGEFVAEAFF TGTGCCAGCAGTTGGACAGGGGAATTTGTTGCTGAAGCTTTCTTT
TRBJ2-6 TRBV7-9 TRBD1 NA CASSQTGSGANVLTF TGTGCCAGCAGCCAGACAGGGTCTGGGGCCAACGTCCTGACTTTC
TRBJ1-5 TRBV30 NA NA CAWSAGTREQPQHF TGTGCCTGGAGTGCAGGGACAAGGGAACAGCCCCAGCATTTT
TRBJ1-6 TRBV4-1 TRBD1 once CASSQRGQGVSYNSPLHF TGCGCCAGCAGCCAGAGGGGACAGGGGGTCTCCTATAATTCACCCCTCCACTTT
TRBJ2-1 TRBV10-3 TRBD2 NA CAISDPGASGLEEQFF TGTGCCATCAGTGACCCGGGGGCTAGCGGGTTGGAGGAGCAGTTCTTC
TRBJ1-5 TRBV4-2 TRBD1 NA CASSQGDRDNQPQHF TGTGCCAGCAGCCAAGGGGACAGGGACAATCAGCCCCAGCATTTT
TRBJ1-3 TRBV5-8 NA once CASSFLSPVNTIYF TGTGCCAGCAGCTTTCTGTCCCCAGTAAACACCATATATTTT
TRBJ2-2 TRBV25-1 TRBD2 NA CASSPGLAGGELFF TGTGCCAGCAGTCCCGGACTAGCCGGTGGGGAGCTGTTTTTT
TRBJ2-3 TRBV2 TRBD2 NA CASMMGLAGGQDTQYF TGTGCCAGCATGATGGGACTAGCGGGGGGGCAAGATACGCAGTATTTT
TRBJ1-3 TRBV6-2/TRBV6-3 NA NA CASSYPVTSLGNTIYF TGTGCCAGCAGTTACCCAGTCACCTCCCTCGGAAACACCATATATTTT
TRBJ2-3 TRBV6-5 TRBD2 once CASSLAGTSTDTQYF TGTGCCAGCAGCCTAGCGGGGACTAGCACAGATACGCAGTATTTT
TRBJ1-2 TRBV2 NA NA CASRGVGASLNYGYTF TGTGCCAGCAGGGGGGTGGGGGCATCCCTTAACTATGGCTACACCTTC
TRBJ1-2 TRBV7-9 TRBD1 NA CASRAWGTGDANYGYTF TGTGCCAGCAGGGCGTGGGGGACAGGGGATGCTAACTATGGCTACACCTTC
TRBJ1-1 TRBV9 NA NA CASSGGGTEAFF TGTGCCAGCAGCGGGGGGGGCACTGAAGCTTTCTTT
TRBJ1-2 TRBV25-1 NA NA CASSESNSFFYGYTF TGTGCCAGCAGTGAAAGCAACAGTTTTTTCTATGGCTACACCTTC